The 20 T cell receptor beta chains reported below all come from one sample, sequenced in a study of blood T cell repertoires in COVID-19. TCRdb's copy holds only in-frame clones and misses some; the assay was immunoSEQ multiplex PCR. The profile shows about 92,000 clones, 75% to 90% of them singletons. The specimen sequenced was peripheral blood. Receptors were obtained from a woman aged 70 to 79 with acute or convalescent COVID-19.

The chain is built from TRBV28 and TRBJ1-2; D is unresolved. The germline V gene has CDR1 MDHEN and CDR2 SYDVKM. This CDR3 has 13 residues. Trimming took 2 bases from V and 4 from J, leaving 8 bases between them. In DNA form, the CDR3 reads TGTGCCAGCAGTTTAGCGTCATTCTATGGCTACACCTTC. Protein product: CASSLASFYGYTF.

This chain joins TRBV29-1 and TRBJ2-1, with TRBD2 matching over 13 bases. This CDR3 comprises 15 residues. Germline V lookup: CDR1 SQVTM, CDR2 ANQGSEA. CDR3: CSMGLAGTTYNEQFF. The CDR3 DNA reads TGCAGTATGGGACTAGCGGGAACTACCTACAATGAGCAGTTCTTC.

This clone was detected only once. V gene TRBV18 combines with J gene TRBJ1-1, with 10 bases lining up with TRBD1. Trimming removed 6 bases from V and 11 bases from J; junction bases left unmatched: 15. The V gene's germline CDR1 is KGHSH and CDR2 LQKENI. The CDR3 contains 15 residues. The DNA for the CDR3 is TGTGCCAGCTCTCCCATGGGACAGGGGTTCCGTGGGGCTTTCTTT. It yields the protein CASSPMGQGFRGAFF.

The rearrangement joins TRBV30 to TRBJ1-2; D is possibly TRBD1 (5 bases). This CDR3 contains 14 residues. V lost 3 bases and J 14 bases, leaving 25 bases between the germline ends. CDR1 GTSNPN and CDR2 SVGIG come from the germline V gene (reference sequence). CDR3 residues: CAWRSASGDSLWTF. For the CDR3, the DNA is TGTGCCTGGAGGAGTGCATCCGGGGACTCCCTTTGGACCTTC.

The chain joins TRBV2 to TRBJ1-4, with D unresolved. The germline gives CDR1 SNHLY, CDR2 FYNNEI. The CDR3 consists of 14 residues. The V end was cut by 1 base, the J end by 7 bases, with 10 bases between. The CDR3 DNA reads as TGTGCCAGCAGTGAAGGTCACCCGAGTGAAAAACTGTTTTTT. As protein: CASSEGHPSEKLFF.

The chain couples TRBV5-1 to TRBJ2-1; TRBD2 matches at 10 bases. Trimming took 0 bases from V and 4 from J; bases not matched to a gene: 1. Per the germline V gene, CDR1 is SGHRS and CDR2 is YFSETQ. CDR3 length: 15 residues. The CDR3 DNA follows: TGCGCCAGCAGCTTGGGGACTAGCGGATACAATGAGCAGTTCTTC. Protein: CASSLGTSGYNEQFF.

J is TRBJ2-1 and V is TRBV5-8, with 12 bases identical to TRBD2. The V gene's germline CDR1 is SGHTS and CDR2 YDEGEE. The CDR3 covers 15 residues. Trimming took 6 bases from V and 4 from J; bases not matched to a gene: 5. In nucleotides, the CDR3 is TGTGCCAGCACCCTCGGGACTAGCGGGTACAATGAGCAGTTCTTC. It yields the protein CASTLGTSGYNEQFF.

The chain joins TRBV7-9 to TRBJ1-1; 9 positions agree with TRBD1. This CDR3 has 13 amino acids. Trimming cost V 5 bases and J 4 bases; bases outside gene matches: 2. The germline V gene encodes CDR1 SEHNR and CDR2 FQNEAQ (reference sequence). This chain's CDR3 is CASSLTGGTEAFF. CDR3 DNA: TGTGCCAGCAGCCTGACAGGGGGCACTGAAGCTTTCTTT.

This clone was recorded at least ten times. This chain joins TRBV2 and TRBJ1-5; D is unclear. CDR3 size: 13 residues. The ends were cut back, 3 bases at V and 5 bases at J, with 8 bases in the middle. Germline CDR1 and CDR2: SNHLY and FYNNEI. In DNA, the CDR3 is TGTGCCAGCAGTGACCAGCGTGATCAGCCCCAGCATTTT. Translation gives CASSDQRDQPQHF.

This chain uses TRBV4-1 with TRBJ2-2; D possibly corresponds to TRBD2 (5 bases). Germline CDR1 is MGHRA and CDR2 is YSYEKL. The CDR3 covers 16 residues. V was trimmed by 1 base and J by 1 base, leaving 10 bases between them. DNA of the CDR3: TGCGCCAGCAGCCAAGGGGCTAGCCGGAACACCGGGGAGCTGTTTTTT. Its protein is CASSQGASRNTGELFF.

The rearrangement links TRBV28 to TRBJ2-1, with 7 bases identical to TRBD2. CDR1 and CDR2 from the germline V gene are MDHEN and SYDVKM. The CDR3 consists of 16 residues. The J segment lost 5 bases and the V segment lost 4 bases, leaving 11 bases of the junction unmatched. The CDR3 here is CASSSTSPLGHNEQFF. The CDR3 DNA reads as TGTGCCAGCAGTTCGACTAGCCCTCTCGGGCACAATGAGCAGTTCTTC.

This clone was picked up a small number of times. The chain has TRBV13 and TRBJ2-1; 7 bases agree with TRBD2. This CDR3 is 13 amino acids long. From germline, CDR1 is PRHDT and CDR2 FYEKMQ (reference sequence). Unmatched junction bases numbered 3, after V lost 1 base and J lost 9 bases. The CDR3 region has the DNA TGTGCCAGCAGCTTAGCGGGAGGAGGTGAGCAGTTCTTC. It is translated as CASSLAGGGEQFF.

The rearrangement links TRBV19 to TRBJ2-1; D might be TRBD1 (7 bases). CDR1 is LNHDA and CDR2 is SQIVND in the germline V gene (reference sequence). V shed 3 bases and J shed 0 bases, with 9 bases lying between them. The CDR3 length is 15 residues. CDR3 loop: CASSMEGASYNEQFF. CDR3 DNA sequence: TGTGCCAGTAGTATGGAGGGGGCCTCCTACAATGAGCAGTTCTTC.

The V gene is TRBV5-1, the J gene TRBJ2-2; TRBD2 aligns across 8 bases. This CDR3 has 16 residues. The V and J ends lost 4 bases and 6 bases, in that order; junction bases with no gene match: 11. From germline, CDR1 is SGHRS and CDR2 YFSETQ. CDR3 sequence reads: CASSRGSGREAGELFF. In DNA form, the CDR3 reads TGCGCCAGCAGCCGGGGGAGCGGGAGAGAGGCCGGGGAGCTGTTTTTT.

The chain couples TRBV9 to TRBJ2-2, with TRBD2 identical over 8 bases. V lost 3 bases and J lost 4; bases outside the gene matches: 5. CDR3 length equals 15 residues. The V gene's germline CDR1 is SGDLS and CDR2 YYNGEE. CDR3: CASSGRGAPTGELFF. DNA for the CDR3: TGTGCCAGCAGCGGGCGGGGGGCCCCCACCGGGGAGCTGTTTTTT.

The chain recombines TRBV30 with TRBJ2-3; D possibly corresponds to TRBD2 (5 bases). The CDR3 contains 15 residues. CDR1 is GTSNPN and CDR2 is SVGIG in the germline V gene (reference sequence). The V and J ends lost 2 bases and 2 bases respectively, with 14 bases between them. This CDR3 reads CAWSPTGRYTDTQYF. DNA of the CDR3: TGTGCCTGGAGTCCTACTGGGAGATACACAGATACGCAGTATTTT.

The chain has TRBV3-1 (or the pseudogene TRBV3-2) and TRBJ2-1; 9 bases align to TRBD1. CDR1 and CDR2 (germline): LGHDT, YNNKEL (reference sequence). The CDR3 extends over 15 amino acids. After removal of 6 bases from V and 6 bases from J, the junction contained 9 bases not matched to a gene. The CDR3 loop is CASRNTGGAGNEQFF. In nucleotides, the CDR3 is TGTGCCAGCAGAAATACAGGGGGCGCCGGCAATGAGCAGTTCTTC.

This chain uses TRBV27 with TRBJ1-1; D unclear. The length of the CDR3 is 13 residues. CDR1 and CDR2 from the germline V gene are MNHEY and SMNVEV (reference sequence). Trimming shortened V by 1 base and J by 10 bases, and 13 bases separated the two germline ends. This CDR3 is CASSLYPANRAFF. The CDR3 nucleotides read TGTGCCAGCAGTTTATATCCAGCAAACAGAGCTTTCTTT.

The chain carries TRBV19 and TRBJ2-1; D is unclear. V shed 1 base and J shed 10 bases, with 8 bases lying between them. CDR1 and CDR2 (germline): LNHDA, SQIVND (reference sequence). This CDR3 is 12 amino acids long. The CDR3 DNA reads as TGTGCCAGTAGTATAGGGCATATGGAGCAGTTCTTC. It is translated as CASSIGHMEQFF.

The V and J genes are TRBV19 and TRBJ1-4; 9 nucleotides agree with TRBD1. Germline CDR1 LNHDA, CDR2 SQIVND (reference sequence). There are 13 residues in the CDR3. J was trimmed by 8 bases and V by 8 bases; bases with no gene match: 6. This CDR3 reads CASRDREAEKLFF. As DNA, the CDR3 is TGTGCCAGTCGGGACAGGGAGGCGGAAAAACTGTTTTTT.